Below, 15 T cell receptor beta chains from the same sample are listed, as sequenced in a study of blood T cell repertoires in COVID-19. Here immunoSEQ multiplex PCR was the method, and the copy in TCRdb shows in-frame clones only, minus some. Among around 280,000 clones listed, around 90% were seen once. Sequencing was performed on PBMCs or T cells enriched from blood (not recorded which). These receptors were taken from a woman between 18 and 30 years old with acute COVID-19.

This clone was counted once. Distinct nucleotide sequences in the sample also encode this CDR3. The chain couples TRBV18 to TRBJ2-5; D not certain. CDR3 size: 12 residues. Germline CDR1 reads KGHSH; CDR2 reads LQKENI. V was cut by 0 bases and J by 5 bases, with 4 bases left in between. CDR3 region: CASSPPSETQYF. The CDR3 DNA sequence: TGTGCCAGCTCACCACCGTCGGAGACCCAGTACTTC.

The V gene is TRBV7-8, the J gene TRBJ1-2; possible D gene TRBD1, 6 bases. The length of the CDR3 is 15 residues. Germline lookup yields CDR1 SGHVS and CDR2 FQNEAQ. V was trimmed by 1 base and J by 7 bases, leaving 16 bases between them. CDR3 DNA: TGTGCCAGCAGCTTAGGGCTGGACAGCTCTTCTGGCTACACCTTC. Its translation is CASSLGLDSSSGYTF.

The CDR3 DNA reads as TGCGCCAGCAGCCAAGGGAGAGCGGGAGAAAACTACAATGAGCAGTTCTTC. Translating gives CASSQGRAGENYNEQFF. The chain employs TRBV4-1 and TRBJ2-1; 8 bases are a match to TRBD2. With 1 base clipped from V and 3 bases from J, the junction kept 8 bases outside the gene matches. The CDR3 loop spans 17 amino acids. Germline V gives CDR1 MGHRA, CDR2 YSYEKL.

The V and J genes are TRBV27 and TRBJ2-1; D is unresolved. Trimming left V 5 bases short and J 5 bases short, with 16 bases between. The CDR3 consists of 15 residues. From germline, CDR1 is MNHEY and CDR2 SMNVEV (reference sequence). The CDR3 DNA is TGTGCCAGCAGTCCCCGTGGCTTAAACGACAATGAGCAGTTCTTC. Protein: CASSPRGLNDNEQFF.

The chain has TRBV7-8 and TRBJ1-4, with D maybe TRBD1 (5 bases). The germline V and J ends were trimmed by 4 bases and 5 bases, with 23 bases remaining between them. This CDR3 is built from 18 residues. CDR1 is SGHVS, CDR2 FQNEAQ, per germline. The CDR3 protein is CASSSKSRVLSSNEKLFF. CDR3 DNA: TGTGCCAGCAGCTCAAAAAGCAGGGTCCTTTCATCAAATGAAAAACTGTTTTTT. The full variable domain, completed using reference TRBV7-8 and TRBJ1-4, is GAGVSQSPRYKVAKRGQDVALRCDPISGHVSLFWYQQALGQGPEFLTYFQNEAQLDKSGLPSDRFFAERPEGSVSTLKIQRTQQEDSAVYLCASSSKSRVLSSNEKLFFGSGTQLSVL.

V is TRBV25-1 and J is TRBJ2-1; D possibly corresponds to TRBD1 (6 bases). CDR3 length equals 13 residues. Germline CDR1 is MGHDK and CDR2 is SYGVNS. Trimming took 7 bases from V and 4 from J, leaving 11 bases between them. This CDR3 is CASIGQTYNEQFF. The CDR3 coding sequence is TGTGCCAGCATAGGACAGACTTACAATGAGCAGTTCTTC.

The chain recombines TRBV24-1 with TRBJ1-1, with 7 bases lining up with TRBD1. V shed 7 bases and J 2 bases; nucleotides not matched to a gene: 3. This CDR3 spans 13 amino acids. CDR1 is KGHDR and CDR2 is SFDVKD in the germline V gene. The CDR3 here is CATRQGSNTEAFF. CDR3 nucleotides: TGTGCCACCAGACAGGGGTCCAACACTGAAGCTTTCTTT.

This clone was recorded at least ten times. The chain joins TRBV6-1 to TRBJ2-7, with 7 bases matching TRBD2. V gave up 2 bases and J gave up 2 bases; unmatched junction bases: 6. Looked up from germline, CDR1 is MNHNS and CDR2 is SASEGT. This CDR3 is built from 15 residues. The CDR3 sequence is CASSEIPSGAYEQYF. The CDR3 nucleotides read TGTGCCAGCAGTGAAATACCTAGCGGCGCCTACGAGCAGTACTTC.

V usage is TRBV7-9 and J usage is TRBJ2-5; 8 nucleotides match TRBD1. V lost 5 bases and J lost 2; bases outside the gene matches: 4. This CDR3 has 14 amino acids. The germline V gene has CDR1 SEHNR and CDR2 FQNEAQ (reference sequence). CDR3 region: CASSAGTGQETQYF. In nucleotides, the CDR3 is TGTGCCAGCAGCGCCGGGACAGGACAAGAGACCCAGTACTTC. The full variable domain, rest sourced from reference TRBV7-9 and TRBJ2-5, is DTGVSQNPRHKITKRGQNVTFRCDPISEHNRLYWYRQTLGQGPEFLTYFQNEAQLEKSRLLSDRFSAERPKGSFSTLEIQRTEQGDSAMYLCASSAGTGQETQYFGPGTRLLVL.

CDR3 sequence: CASGGEGVANEQFF. DNA of the CDR3: TGCGCCAGCGGCGGTGAGGGAGTTGCCAATGAGCAGTTCTTC. This rearrangement joins TRBV5-1 to TRBJ2-1, with a possible D match to TRBD2 (5 bases). The CDR3 runs 14 residues. The V gene lost 7 bases and the J gene lost 6 bases, with 17 bases spanning the gap. CDR1 and CDR2 from the germline V gene are SGHRS and YFSETQ.

A single count supports this clone. CDR3: CASNLAGLDYNEQFF. As DNA, the CDR3 is TGTGCCAGCAACTTAGCGGGGTTAGACTACAATGAGCAGTTCTTC. The V and J genes are TRBV2 and TRBJ2-1, with 8 positions matching TRBD2. Germline CDR1 and CDR2: SNHLY and FYNNEI. The ends lost 7 bases at V and 3 bases at J; junction bases unmatched: 8. The CDR3 is made up of 15 amino acids.

This chain connects TRBV28 to TRBJ2-7; 8 bases map to TRBD2. CDR1 is MDHEN, CDR2 SYDVKM, per germline. With 4 bases clipped from V and 4 bases from J, the junction kept 9 bases outside the gene matches. The CDR3 runs to 15 residues. For the CDR3, the DNA is TGTGCCAGCAGTTCACCCACTAGCGGTAAATACGAGCAGTACTTC. The encoded protein is CASSSPTSGKYEQYF.

The J gene is TRBJ2-1, the V gene TRBV5-5, with a weak D call TRBD1 (6 bases). V was pared by 5 bases and J by 14 bases, with 17 bases between. Germline values: CDR1 SGHKS, CDR2 YYEKEE (reference sequence). This CDR3 spans 12 amino acids. CDR3 residues: CASSQHGTIEFF. DNA for the CDR3: TGTGCCAGCAGTCAACACGGGACAATTGAGTTCTTC.

This clone turned up a few times. The chain combines TRBV4-2 with TRBJ2-3; D gene uncertain. Trimming took 1 base from V and 0 from J, leaving 5 bases between them. Germline CDR1 LGHNA, CDR2 YNFKEQ. CDR3 length equals 14 residues. The CDR3 spells CASSQVTSTDTQYF. The CDR3 nucleotides read TGTGCCAGCAGCCAAGTTACTAGCACAGATACGCAGTATTTT.

This clone was seen once. The chain links TRBV27 to TRBJ2-1; 9 bases match TRBD2. The CDR3 contains 17 residues. Trimming cost V 4 bases and J 5 bases; bases outside gene matches: 12. Germline values: CDR1 MNHEY, CDR2 SMNVEV (reference sequence). As DNA, the CDR3 is TGTGCCAGCAGTTCCATCCCAGCGGGAGGTTTAAACAATGAGCAGTTCTTC. Translation: CASSSIPAGGLNNEQFF.